The sequence of this T cell receptor beta chain was determined in a study of regulatory T cells in long-lasting Graves disease. Study information: The study counted Graves' disease as persistent given over 5 years of antithyroid drugs and positive TSH receptor antibodies.

The study, taken as a whole, reports: Under persistent disease, TRBV28, TRBJ1-2 and TRBJ2-5 were used preferentially. Accuracy might have suffered from few samples.

This clonotype was seen a handful of times. What it binds is not known. Arm-PCR of CDR3 regions with iRepertoire HTBI primers generated TCR beta libraries. One entry per CDR3 protein results from TCRdb running MiXCR on the multiplex PCR reads. The table has fewer than 600,000 distinct CDR3 sequences, 22% seen once. This CDR3 region has 13 residues. The germline CDR1 and CDR2 sequences are SGDLS and YYNGEE. Trimming stripped 5 bases from V and 2 bases from J, with 9 bases between. Time point here: persistent/refractory GD, antithyroid drugs over 5 years with positive TRAb. Construction of the TCR library relied on RNA isolated from PBMCs. Patients came from an endocrinology department in Xi'an, China.

This clonotype was sampled from a female donor with Graves disease. The input for sequencing was peripheral blood mononuclear cells (PBMCs), taken when the disease was refractory, from a patient treated with antithyroid drugs. The chain uses TRBV9 and TRBJ2-3, with no clear D. The CDR3 region is CASSPLNTDTQYF. The CDR3 bases are TGTGCCAGCAGTCCTCTAAACACAGATACGCAGTATTTT.